These 18 T cell receptor beta chains came from one sample sequenced in a study of human T cells and chemical hapten exposure. TCRdb re-analysed the RACE reads in MiXCR, keeping a single row per CDR3 protein. The sample has over 65,000 distinct CDR3 sequences; 11% are singletons. The time point denotes: patch test 2, 6 weeks after DPC sensitization. The treatment was: therapeutic diphenylcyclopropenone sensitization with weekly scalp DPC. This specimen consisted of whole blood, obtained in connection with sensitization to the hapten diphenylcyclopropenone (DPC). These receptors all stem from a man aged 18 to 30 with alopecia areata. Some clones in this sample may be carry-over from other donors' samples.

At least ten counts were recorded for this clonotype. CDR3 DNA: TGCAGCGTTGAATTGTGGACAGGGAACCATGGCTACACCTTC. It encodes CSVELWTGNHGYTF. This sequence joins TRBV29-1 and TRBJ1-2, with 8 nucleotides matching TRBD1. Germline V gene lookup returns CDR1 SQVTM and CDR2 ANQGSEA. The CDR3 contains 14 residues. J was trimmed by 6 bases and V by 2 bases; bases with no gene match: 8.

This chain uses TRBV3-1 with TRBJ2-1; D possibly corresponds to TRBD1 (5 bases). CDR1 LGHDT and CDR2 YNNKEL come from the germline V gene (reference sequence). Trimming took off 5 bases at V and 13 bases at J, with 15 bases between the two ends. The CDR3 length is 12 residues. The CDR3 DNA follows: TGTGCCAGCAGCGATGAAGGCAGGGCCCAGTTCTTC. Its translation: CASSDEGRAQFF.

This clonotype showed up many times. The gene calls are TRBV20-1 and TRBJ1-1, with D possibly TRBD1 on 5 matching bases. This CDR3 spans 14 amino acids. From germline, CDR1 is DFQATT and CDR2 SNEGSKA (reference sequence). The ends were cut back, 0 bases at V and 1 base at J, with 9 bases in the middle. Here the CDR3 reads CSARDQGTNTEAFF. CDR3 nucleotide sequence: TGCAGTGCTAGAGATCAGGGAACGAACACTGAAGCTTTCTTT.

There are many counts of this clonotype. The rearrangement links TRBV9 to TRBJ2-1; 8 nucleotides agree with TRBD2. This CDR3 comprises 17 residues. Trimming cost V 0 bases and J 6 bases; bases outside gene matches: 11. CDR1 is SGDLS and CDR2 is YYNGEE in the germline V gene. In DNA, the CDR3 is TGTGCCAGCAGCGTAGTGGGTAGCGGGGTTCCCTCCAATGAGCAGTTCTTC. It specifies CASSVVGSGVPSNEQFF.

In its sample, this clonotype was seen many times. The chain recombines TRBV7-3 with TRBJ2-1; no reliable D call. The CDR3 runs to 14 residues. The V gene lost 5 bases and the J gene lost 0 bases, with 8 bases spanning the gap. Per germline, CDR1 SGHTA and CDR2 FQGTGA. The CDR3 DNA reads TGTGCCAGCAGCGCCGATAGCTCCTACAATGAGCAGTTCTTC. Its protein product is CASSADSSYNEQFF. The full variable domain, with the rest looked up from reference TRBV7-3 and TRBJ2-1, is GAGVSQTPSNKVTEKGKYVELRCDPISGHTALYWYRQSLGQGPEFLIYFQGTGAADDSGLPNDRFFAVRPEGSVSTLKIQRTERGDSAVYLCASSADSSYNEQFFGPGTRLTVL.

This clonotype turned up a few times. The V gene is TRBV14, the J gene TRBJ2-3; 7 nucleotides line up with TRBD2. CDR3 size: 17 residues. Germline CDR1 and CDR2: SGHDN and FVKESK. With 4 bases clipped from V and 5 bases from J, the junction kept 15 bases outside the gene matches. CDR3 DNA sequence: TGTGCCAGCAGCCCCCCGTGGGGAGCGGGGTCCCAAGATACGCAGTATTTT. As protein: CASSPPWGAGSQDTQYF. Supplemented by reference TRBV14 and TRBJ2-3, the full variable domain reads EAGVTQFPSHSVIEKGQTVTLRCDPISGHDNLYWYRRVMGKEIKFLLHFVKESKQDESGMPNNRFLAERTGGTYSTLKVQPAELEDSGVYFCASSPPWGAGSQDTQYFGPGTRLTVL.

The genes are TRBV4-3 and TRBJ2-5; D possibly uses TRBD1 or TRBD2 (6 bases each). CDR3 length: 15 residues. The V gene's germline CDR1 is LGHNA and CDR2 YSLEER. V dropped 1 base and J dropped 5 bases, with 14 bases sitting between them. The CDR3 region is CASSQVGGSRETQYF. In DNA, the CDR3 is TGCGCCAGCAGCCAAGTGGGGGGCTCGAGGGAGACCCAGTACTTC.

This clonotype has just a few counts. This sequence joins TRBV18 and TRBJ2-1; perhaps TRBD1 as D (6 bases). The CDR3 runs 12 residues. The V end lost 6 bases, the J end lost 8 bases, and 11 bases lay between the germline ends. Germline values: CDR1 KGHSH, CDR2 LQKENI. CDR3 nucleotide sequence: TGTGCCAGCTCCGTTGGGGGCGATGAGCAGTTCTTC. Amino acid sequence: CASSVGGDEQFF. Complete variable domain (other parts from reference TRBV18 and TRBJ2-1): NAGVMQNPRHLVRRRGQEARLRCSPMKGHSHVYWYRQLPEEGLKFMVYLQKENIIDESGMPKERFSAEFPKEGPSILRIQQVVRGDSAAYFCASSVGGDEQFFGPGTRLTVL.

The chain recombines TRBV11-2 with TRBJ2-7, with D perhaps assigned TRBD1 or TRBD2 (5 bases each). Per germline, CDR1 SGHAT and CDR2 FQNNGV. The V end lost 0 bases, the J end lost 2 bases, and 11 bases lay between the germline ends. The CDR3 sequence is 15 residues long. The CDR3 nucleotides read TGTGCCAGCAGCTTAGATCTAGGGACGACCTACGAGCAGTACGTC. Protein sequence: CASSLDLGTTYEQYV.

There are many counts of this clonotype. J is TRBJ1-6 and V is TRBV12-3 or TRBV12-4; TRBD1 agrees at 7 bases. The junction had 7 bases not matched to a gene; V was cut back by 6 bases and J by 8 bases. The CDR3 totals 14 residues. The CDR3 DNA is TGTGCCAGCAGCCTGGGACAGAAGGATTCACCCCTCCACTTT. Encoded protein: CASSLGQKDSPLHF.

This clonotype showed up many times. The gene calls are TRBV6-2 or TRBV6-3 and TRBJ1-3; a weak D match, TRBD1 (5 bases). The CDR3 totals 15 residues. CDR1 and CDR2 from the germline V gene are MNHEY and SVGEGT. Trimming removed 2 bases from V and 1 base from J, with 9 bases in between. Written as DNA, the CDR3 is TGTGCCAGCAGTTACCCCTGGACATCTGGAAACACCATATATTTT. Amino acid sequence: CASSYPWTSGNTIYF.

This clonotype was detected a few times. The chain combines TRBV6-2 or TRBV6-3 with TRBJ2-5; 9 bases match TRBD2. The V and J ends lost 5 bases and 3 bases, in that order; junction bases with no gene match: 7. Germline V gene data show CDR1 as MNHEY and CDR2 as SVGEGT. CDR3 size: 15 residues. The CDR3 nucleotides are TGTGCCAGCAGTAAGCCGACTAGCGGAAAAGAGACCCAGTACTTC. It is translated as CASSKPTSGKETQYF.

This clonotype occurred many times. The J gene is TRBJ1-2, the V gene TRBV6-2 or TRBV6-3; no firm D call. Germline CDR1 MNHEY, CDR2 SVGEGT. Trimming shortened V by 6 bases and J by 4 bases, and 18 bases separated the two germline ends. CDR3 size: 15 residues. The DNA for the CDR3 is TGTGCCAGCAGCCTAGGTAAAATAACCATCTATGGCTACACCTTC. Translation: CASSLGKITIYGYTF.

This clonotype was found a few times. This rearrangement joins TRBV7-9 to TRBJ1-6; no firm D call. Trimming removed 2 bases at V and 7 bases at J, with 12 bases between. The CDR3 spans 15 residues. CDR1 SEHNR and CDR2 FQNEAQ come from the germline V gene (reference sequence). The DNA for the CDR3 is TGTGCCAGCAGCTTAACGGGCCCAGGAAATTCACCCCTCCACTTT. This codes for CASSLTGPGNSPLHF.

The rearrangement uses TRBV2 and TRBJ2-1; D may be TRBD2 (5 bases). Germline V gene data show CDR1 as SNHLY and CDR2 as FYNNEI. The CDR3 has 12 residues. With 6 bases removed from V and 7 bases from J, the gap between germline ends came to 10 bases. CDR3 region: CASSQDWNEQFF. The DNA for the CDR3 is TGTGCCAGCAGCCAGGACTGGAATGAGCAGTTCTTC.

This clonotype has only a few counts. The gene calls are TRBV7-9 and TRBJ2-3, with TRBD2 matching 10 bases. Per the germline V gene, CDR1 is SEHNR and CDR2 is FQNEAQ (reference sequence). Germline trimming cut 1 base from V and 6 bases from J; bases unmatched to any gene: 7. The CDR3 has 16 amino acids. CDR3 bases: TGTGCCAGCAGCTTAGGTCTAGCGGGGGAATCTGATACGCAGTATTTT. Protein: CASSLGLAGESDTQYF.

This clonotype has a count of ten or more. This CDR3 is CASSKTGDNQPQHF. The CDR3 DNA is TGTGCCAGCAGCAAAACAGGGGACAATCAGCCCCAGCATTTT. This rearrangement joins TRBV9 to TRBJ1-5; 7 nucleotides match TRBD1. V shed 4 bases, J shed 3 bases, and the junction held 4 bases outside the gene matches. Germline CDR1 is SGDLS and CDR2 is YYNGEE. This CDR3 contains 14 residues.

This clonotype was counted a few times. This chain uses TRBV6-2 or TRBV6-3 with TRBJ2-3; D possibly corresponds to TRBD2 (6 bases). Looked up from germline, CDR1 is MNHEY and CDR2 is SVGEGT. The CDR3 has 15 residues. Between the trimmed V and J ends, which lost 2 bases and 2 bases, there was a span of 11 bases. The CDR3 protein is CASSYVAGSTDTQYF. In nucleotides, the CDR3 is TGTGCCAGCAGTTACGTCGCGGGGTCCACAGATACGCAGTATTTT.